A selection of T cell receptor beta chains follows, all from one sample in a study of blood T cell repertoires in COVID-19. Profiled with immunoSEQ multiplex PCR; TCRdb holds only in-frame clones, not every one. The profile shows tens of thousands of clones, 87% of them singletons. The sequencing input was peripheral blood. Receptors originate from a human donor with active COVID-19. The donor label of this sample is uncertain. The CDR3 runs from the conserved cysteine through the conserved F or W. The D gene is left open where the match is weak. Some rows have no size entry. The others give once, few or many, or a class for an expanded clone.

j_call clone_size v_call d_call cdr3_nt cdr3_aa
TRBJ2-3 - TRBV7-9 - TGTGCCAGCAGCTTAACGGGAATTTTGGGCACAGATACGCAGTATTTT CASSLTGILGTDTQYF
TRBJ1-1 - TRBV4-3 - TGCGCCAGCAGCCAAGCAGTGGGCACGAACACTGAAGCTTTCTTT CASSQAVGTNTEAFF
TRBJ1-2 - TRBV19 TRBD1 TGTGCCAGTAGTATAGGACAGGGACTGGGCTACACCTTC CASSIGQGLGYTF
TRBJ1-1 - TRBV5-6 - TGTGCCAGCAGCTTGGCAGGGGCCCCTGAAGCTTTCTTT CASSLAGAPEAFF
TRBJ2-1 - TRBV11-2 - TGTGCCAGCAGCTTAGATCATCTAGCGCGCTCCTACAATGAGCAGTTCTTC CASSLDHLARSYNEQFF
TRBJ1-2 - TRBV15 TRBD1 TGTGCCACCAGTGCAGGGGGCGGCTATGGCTACACCTTC CATSAGGGYGYTF
TRBJ1-1 - TRBV12-5 - TGTGCTAGTGGTTTGGCCCCCCACGGGGGGAGTATGAACACTGAAGCTTTCTTT CASGLAPHGGSMNTEAFF
TRBJ2-1 - TRBV19 - TGTGCCACAAGACAGGCGAGCTCCTACAATGAGCAGTTCTTC CATRQASSYNEQFF
TRBJ1-4 once TRBV7-8 - TGTGCCAGCAGCTCGGACAGTTTACCCAATGAAAAACTGTTTTTT CASSSDSLPNEKLFF
TRBJ2-7 - TRBV2 TRBD1 TGTGCCAGCAGTCGACAGGGGGCGGGCGAGCAGTACTTC CASSRQGAGEQYF
TRBJ2-7 - TRBV3-1/TRBV3-2 TRBD2 TGTGCCAGCAAGTCGGGGGGGGCCTACGAGCAGTACTTC CASKSGGAYEQYF
TRBJ2-2 once TRBV6-5 - TGTGCCAGCAGTTACCCGAGGGGGGAGCTGTTTTTT CASSYPRGELFF
TRBJ1-3 - TRBV7-9 - TGTGCCAGCAGCTTAGCGGGGGCGGCTGGAAACACCATATATTTT CASSLAGAAGNTIYF
TRBJ2-5 - TRBV5-1 - TGCGCCAGCAGCCTGGCCGGGGGTCTTCAAGAGACCCAGTACTTC CASSLAGGLQETQYF
TRBJ2-2 - TRBV19 TRBD2 TGTGCCAGTAGTATTAAAGGGTGGACTAGATCCGGGGAGCTGTTTTTT CASSIKGWTRSGELFF
TRBJ1-2 - TRBV4-1 - TGCGCCAGCAGCCAAGGACATTCTAGGGGAGGTTTTGGCTACACCTTC CASSQGHSRGGFGYTF
TRBJ2-1 - TRBV6-2/TRBV6-3 - TGTGCCAGCAGCCTACCCCCCGGGGTCGGGTACAATGAGCAGTTCTTC CASSLPPGVGYNEQFF
TRBJ2-1 - TRBV19 TRBD2 TGTGCCAGTAGGGAACTAGCGGGGAATCTCAATGAGCAGTTCTTC CASRELAGNLNEQFF
TRBJ1-1 - TRBV19 - TGTGCCAGTAGTATGCAGGGGAACACTGAAGCTTTCTTT CASSMQGNTEAFF
TRBJ2-7 - TRBV5-1 - TGCGCCAGCAGCCTAAGAACATCAGGGCCCTACGAGCAGTACTTC CASSLRTSGPYEQYF
TRBJ2-1 once TRBV4-2 - TGTGCCAGCAGCTCGACCCCCAGGGTATCCTCGGATGAGCAGTTCTTC CASSSTPRVSSDEQFF
TRBJ1-2 - TRBV19 TRBD1 TGTGCCAGTAGTTACCGGACAGGGAATGGCTACACCTTC CASSYRTGNGYTF
TRBJ2-5 - TRBV6-6 TRBD1 TGTGCCAGCGGACGGGACAGACAAGAGACCCAGTACTTC CASGRDRQETQYF
TRBJ2-1 - TRBV5-1 TRBD2 TGCGCCAGCAGCCAAAAAAAAGGACTAGCGGGGGGGCAGAATGAGCAGTTCTTC CASSQKKGLAGGQNEQFF
TRBJ2-6 - TRBV29-1 - TGCAGCGTTGAAGATAGCGACAAAAGTAATGGGGCCAACGTCCTGACTTTC CSVEDSDKSNGANVLTF
TRBJ1-4 once TRBV5-6 - TGTGCCAGCAGCTTTCGGCAGGCACGCGAAAAACTGTTTTTT CASSFRQAREKLFF
TRBJ2-2 - TRBV19 TRBD2 TGTGCCAGTATATGGAGCGGGGGCTACACCGGGGAGCTGTTTTTT CASIWSGGYTGELFF
TRBJ1-6 few TRBV12-3/TRBV12-4 - TGTGCCAGCACTACGGGGGAACATTCACCCCTCCACTTT CASTTGEHSPLHF
TRBJ2-7 - TRBV21-1 - TGTGCCAGCAGCACCCGACCCCCGGTAGCCCACGAGCAGTACTTC CASSTRPPVAHEQYF
TRBJ2-1 once TRBV7-8 TRBD1 TGTGCCAGCAGCTTAGTAGGGGACAGGGCCGAGCAGTTCTTC CASSLVGDRAEQFF
TRBJ2-3 - TRBV7-3 TRBD2 TGTGCCAGCAGCCTTACCCCGGGACTAGGCACAGATACGCAGTATTTT CASSLTPGLGTDTQYF
TRBJ1-2 - TRBV28 TRBD1 TGTGCCAGCAGTTCCACCGGGACAGGGGGTGGCTACACCTTC CASSSTGTGGGYTF
TRBJ1-2 - TRBV27 TRBD1 TGTGCCAGCAGTTTGCGACAGGGAGTGGACTATGGCTACACCTTC CASSLRQGVDYGYTF
TRBJ1-1 - TRBV6-5 - TGTGCCAGCAGTTACGTGTCAGGAGGTAACACTGAAGCTTTCTTT CASSYVSGGNTEAFF
TRBJ2-7 - TRBV4-1 TRBD1 TGCGCCAGCAGCCAGCAGACAGGGCCCTACGAGCAGTACTTC CASSQQTGPYEQYF
TRBJ1-1 - TRBV2 - TGTGCCAGCAGTGAATCGTCCGGGACTCTCCGAGCTTTCTTT CASSESSGTLRAFF
TRBJ1-5 - TRBV4-2 TRBD1 TGTGCCAGCAGCCAAGATATCCAGGGGGCAGGTCAGCCCCAGCATTTT CASSQDIQGAGQPQHF
TRBJ2-6 - TRBV6-2/TRBV6-3 - TGTGCCAGCAGTTATGTACCGGGAGCGGCGGTCTCTGGGGCCAACGTCCTGACTTTC CASSYVPGAAVSGANVLTF
TRBJ1-3 few TRBV13 - TGTGCCAGCAGACAAACAGGTTCCGTATACACCATATATTTT CASRQTGSVYTIYF
TRBJ1-1 - TRBV7-9 TRBD1 TGTGCCAGCAGGATCAACAGGGGGGGTACTGAAGCTTTCTTT CASRINRGGTEAFF
TRBJ1-3 - TRBV3-1/TRBV3-2 - TGTGCCAGCAGCCAACAAGAACTAATTAATCGTGGAAACACCATATATTTT CASSQQELINRGNTIYF
TRBJ1-2 few TRBV5-4 - TGTGCCAGCAGCTTTGATCAGTCTAACTATGGCTACACCTTC CASSFDQSNYGYTF
TRBJ1-3 - TRBV19 TRBD1 TGTGCCAGTAGTATAGATGGGGGACAGGGGTCCTCTGGAAACACCATATATTTT CASSIDGGQGSSGNTIYF
TRBJ2-3 - TRBV7-3 TRBD2 TGTGCCAGCAGCTTAAGGCGGGGGAAACCCCGGCCTGGCACAGATACGCAGTATTTT CASSLRRGKPRPGTDTQYF
TRBJ2-2 - TRBV19 TRBD1 TGTGCCAGTAGCCCAGACAGGGGGCACGTGGACACCGGGGAGCTGTTTTTT CASSPDRGHVDTGELFF
TRBJ2-2 - TRBV7-8 - TGTGCCAGCAGCCCAAGGAGAGGTAACACCGGGGAGCTGTTTTTT CASSPRRGNTGELFF
TRBJ2-1 - TRBV4-2 TRBD2 TGTGCCACGGGACTAGCGGACAATGAGCAGTTCTTC CATGLADNEQFF
TRBJ1-1 - TRBV14 - TGTGCCAGCAGCCAAGATAGGACCCAGGCAAGGTTGGGAGGGAAAGCTTTCTTT CASSQDRTQARLGGKAFF
TRBJ1-1 - TRBV29-1 TRBD1 TGCAGCGTTGTTATCAGGGGGCGTATCGCTGAAGCTTTCTTT CSVVIRGRIAEAFF
TRBJ2-5 - TRBV7-2 TRBD1 TGTGCCAGCAGCACCTGGACAGGGTCAGAGACCCAGTACTTC CASSTWTGSETQYF
TRBJ2-1 - TRBV19 TRBD2 TGTGCCAGTAGGCTGGGACTAGCGGGGGGGCGATTGAATGAGCAGTTCTTC CASRLGLAGGRLNEQFF
TRBJ1-4 - TRBV19 TRBD1 TGTGCCAGTAGTCCCCGGACAGGGGGGTACGAAAAACTGTTTTTT CASSPRTGGYEKLFF
TRBJ2-1 - TRBV27 TRBD1 TGTGCCAGCAGTTTATACGGACAGGGGGCGAGAGGTTCCTACAATGAGCAGTTCTTC CASSLYGQGARGSYNEQFF
TRBJ2-7 - TRBV13 TRBD2 TGTGCCAGCAGCCCAGACCCCAGCGGGGGACCGGTCTACGAGCAGTACTTC CASSPDPSGGPVYEQYF
TRBJ2-1 once TRBV6-2/TRBV6-3 - TGTGCCAGCAGTCCCAGCGTGGACTACAATGAGCAGTTCTTC CASSPSVDYNEQFF
TRBJ2-1 once TRBV4-1 TRBD2 TGCGCCAGCAGCCTCACTAGCGGGGGGCAAAGCTACAATGAGCAGTTCTTC CASSLTSGGQSYNEQFF
TRBJ2-7 - TRBV4-1 TRBD2 TGCGCCAGCAGCCTCCGCATCACTAGCGGGGGGGTGTCCTACGAGCAGTACTTC CASSLRITSGGVSYEQYF
TRBJ2-7 - TRBV29-1 - TGCAGCGTTGAGTCGCAGAATTCCTACGAGCAGTACTTC CSVESQNSYEQYF
TRBJ2-3 - TRBV2 TRBD2 TGTGCCAAGCGGTTGGGACTAGCCACAGATACGCAGTATTTT CAKRLGLATDTQYF